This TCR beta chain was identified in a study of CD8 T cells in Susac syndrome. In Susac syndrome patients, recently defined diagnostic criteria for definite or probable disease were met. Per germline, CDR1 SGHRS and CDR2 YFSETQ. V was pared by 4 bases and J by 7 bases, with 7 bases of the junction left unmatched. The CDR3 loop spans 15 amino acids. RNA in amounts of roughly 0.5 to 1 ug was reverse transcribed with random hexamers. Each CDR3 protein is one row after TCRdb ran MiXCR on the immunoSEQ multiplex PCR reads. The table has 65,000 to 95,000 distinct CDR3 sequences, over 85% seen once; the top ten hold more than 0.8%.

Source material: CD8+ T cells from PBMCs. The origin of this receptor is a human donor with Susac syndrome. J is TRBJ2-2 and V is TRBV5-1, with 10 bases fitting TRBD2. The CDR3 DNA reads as TGCGCCAGCAGCCCCCGACTAGCGGGCCGCGGGGAGCTGTTTTTT. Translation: CASSPRLAGRGELFF.